A single sample gave rise to the 8 T cell receptor beta chains below, sequenced in a study of post-analysis software for immune sequencing data. Study-wide findings and caveats: Among roughly 5 TRBV segments more frequent in patients than controls were TRBV5-6, TRBV5-1 and TRBV20-1.

The TCR beta cDNA libraries contained unique molecular identifiers. MiXCR, applied by TCRdb to the PCR reads, yields one record per CDR3 protein. The sample comprises roughly 670,000 distinct CDR3 sequences, over 45% of which are singletons, and about 11% rests with the top ten. For these TCRs, the target antigens are not known. The sequencing input was blood. The receptors were gathered from a girl under 10 years old with multiple sclerosis.

J is TRBJ1-2 and V is TRBV7-2, with TRBD1 as a possible D gene (5 bases). With 3 bases removed from V and 2 bases from J, the gap between germline ends came to 10 bases. CDR1 is SGHTA, CDR2 FQGNSA, per germline. The CDR3 runs to 14 residues. CDR3 in amino acids: CASSFRGQNYGYTF. CDR3 bases: TGTGCCAGCAGCTTTAGGGGCCAAAACTATGGCTACACCTTC.

A few counts support this clonotype. This chain connects TRBV5-1 to TRBJ2-7, with TRBD1 identical over 12 bases. The CDR3 is 15 amino acids. Germline lookup yields CDR1 SGHRS and CDR2 YFSETQ. With 5 bases clipped from V and 4 bases from J, the junction kept 7 bases outside the gene matches. The CDR3: CASRKGQGASYEQYF. The CDR3 coding sequence is TGCGCCAGCAGGAAGGGACAGGGGGCGTCTTACGAGCAGTACTTC. The whole variable domain, remainder taken from reference TRBV5-1 and TRBJ2-7, is KAGVTQTPRYLIKTRGQQVTLSCSPISGHRSVSWYQQTPGQGLQFLFEYFSETQRNKGNFPGRFSGRQFSNSRSEMNVSTLELGDSALYLCASRKGQGASYEQYFGPGTRLTVT.

The rearrangement joins TRBV10-3 to TRBJ1-6, with 10 bases identical to TRBD1. Germline V CDR1 and CDR2: ENHRY, SYGVKD. The CDR3 length is 13 residues. Trimming at V came to 9 bases and at J to 10 bases, leaving 6 bases not matched to a gene. The CDR3 DNA is TGTGCCATTGCCGGGACAGGGGACTCACCCCTCCACTTT. Protein product: CAIAGTGDSPLHF.

This clonotype was detected a few times. V usage is TRBV30 and J usage is TRBJ2-2, with 7 bases that match TRBD2. After removal of 0 bases from V and 0 bases from J, the junction contained 1 base not matched to a gene. Looked up from germline, CDR1 is GTSNPN and CDR2 is SVGIG (reference sequence). The CDR3 has 15 residues. Here the CDR3 reads CAWSVGLANTGELFF. In DNA, the CDR3 is TGTGCCTGGAGTGTAGGACTAGCGAACACCGGGGAGCTGTTTTTT.

The rearrangement links TRBV20-1 to TRBJ2-7; 7 bases align to TRBD2. The CDR3 has 14 residues. CDR1 DFQATT and CDR2 SNEGSKA come from the germline V gene (reference sequence). The V gene end was trimmed by 2 bases and the J gene end by 2 bases; junction bases not matched to a gene: 6. The DNA of the CDR3 is TGCAGTGCTAGAACATCTAGCGGAGCCTACGAGCAGTACTTC. Translating gives CSARTSSGAYEQYF.

The sample holds a few counts of this clonotype. This rearrangement joins TRBV3-1 to TRBJ2-4, with TRBD1 identical over 11 bases. The assigned J gene may be wrong: the sequence end matches TRBJ2-7 better. CDR3 size: 15 residues. Germline values: CDR1 LGHDT, CDR2 YNNKEL (reference sequence). The CDR3 DNA follows: TGTGCCAGCAGCCAAGGGTGGGACAGGGGGTACGAGCAGTACTTC. Translating gives CASSQGWDRGYEQYF.

The chain joins TRBV6-2 or TRBV6-3 to TRBJ2-3, with D unclear. CDR1 and CDR2 from the germline V gene are MNHEY and SVGEGT. The CDR3 covers 14 residues. Trimming took 1 base from V and 4 from J, leaving 9 bases between them. The CDR3 here is CASSYFGGADTQYF. The CDR3, as DNA: TGTGCCAGCAGTTACTTTGGTGGCGCAGATACGCAGTATTTT.

This clonotype has only a few counts. The V call is TRBV29-1, the J call TRBJ2-5; D might be TRBD2 (5 bases). The germline V gene has CDR1 SQVTM and CDR2 ANQGSEA. V lost 0 bases, J lost 2 bases, and 7 bases lay in between. There are 13 residues in the CDR3. The DNA of the CDR3 is TGCAGCGTTGAAGATCGGGGACAAGAGACCCAGTACTTC. It yields the protein CSVEDRGQETQYF.